This T cell receptor beta chain was observed in a study of early T cells in non-severe SARS-CoV-2 infection. Study results and limitations: Private and CD4 specificities were missed by VDJdb matching, skewed to anti-spike CD8.

The germline V and J ends were trimmed by 7 bases and 3 bases, with 19 bases remaining between them. Germline V gives CDR1 DFQATT, CDR2 SNEGSKA (reference sequence). The CDR3 has 14 amino acids. MiXCR was run by TCRdb on the 5' RACE reads, yielding one entry per CDR3 protein. Of approximately 31,000 distinct CDR3 sequences in the sample, approximately 6.2% were seen once. This clonotype has at least ten counts. Its antigen is as yet unknown. Material: whole blood. The chain uses TRBV20-1 and TRBJ2-7; D may be TRBD1 (6 bases). The receptor's source is an adult who was a healthcare worker with PCR-confirmed SARS-CoV-2 infection or an uninfected control (not recorded which). The CDR3 reads CSVITGSAGYEQYF. The CDR3 DNA follows: TGCAGTGTTATAACAGGGTCGGCCGGCTACGAGCAGTACTTC.